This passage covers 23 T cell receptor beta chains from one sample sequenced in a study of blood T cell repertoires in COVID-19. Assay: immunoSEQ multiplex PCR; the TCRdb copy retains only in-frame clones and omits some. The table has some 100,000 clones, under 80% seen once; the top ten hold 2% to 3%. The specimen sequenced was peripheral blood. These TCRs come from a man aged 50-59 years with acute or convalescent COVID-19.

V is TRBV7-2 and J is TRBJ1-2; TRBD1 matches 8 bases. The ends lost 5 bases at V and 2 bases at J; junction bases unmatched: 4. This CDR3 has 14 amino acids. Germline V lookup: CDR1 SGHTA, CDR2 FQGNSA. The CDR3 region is CASSRGTGNYGYTF. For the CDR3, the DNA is TGTGCCAGCAGCCGTGGGACAGGCAACTATGGCTACACCTTC.

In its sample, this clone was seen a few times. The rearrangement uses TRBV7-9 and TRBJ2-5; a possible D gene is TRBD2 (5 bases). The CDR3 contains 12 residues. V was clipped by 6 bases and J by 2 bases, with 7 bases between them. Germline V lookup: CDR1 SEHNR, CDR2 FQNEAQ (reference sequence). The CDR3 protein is CASSREQETQYF. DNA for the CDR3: TGTGCCAGCAGTCGGGAACAAGAGACCCAGTACTTC.

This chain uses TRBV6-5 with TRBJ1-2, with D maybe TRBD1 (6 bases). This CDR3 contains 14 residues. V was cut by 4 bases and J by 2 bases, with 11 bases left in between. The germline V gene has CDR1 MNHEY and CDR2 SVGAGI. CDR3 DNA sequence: TGTGCCAGCAGTTCCCCAGGGGCGAACTATGGCTACACCTTC. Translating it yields CASSSPGANYGYTF.

The CDR3 DNA reads TGTGCCAGCAGTCTCCGGACTAGCCACTACGAGCAGTACTTC. This sequence encodes CASSLRTSHYEQYF. The chain employs TRBV27 and TRBJ2-7, with TRBD2 matching over 8 bases. Losses at the gene ends were 5 bases for V and 3 bases for J; bases not matched to a gene: 6. Germline V gene sequence: CDR1 MNHEY, CDR2 SMNVEV (reference sequence). The CDR3 sequence is 14 residues long.

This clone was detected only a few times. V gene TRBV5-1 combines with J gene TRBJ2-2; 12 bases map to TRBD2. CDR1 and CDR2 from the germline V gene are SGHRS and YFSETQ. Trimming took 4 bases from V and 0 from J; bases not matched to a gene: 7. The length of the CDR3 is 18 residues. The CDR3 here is CASSPRTSGNANTGELFF. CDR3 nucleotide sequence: TGCGCCAGCAGCCCACGGACTAGCGGGAACGCGAACACCGGGGAGCTGTTTTTT.

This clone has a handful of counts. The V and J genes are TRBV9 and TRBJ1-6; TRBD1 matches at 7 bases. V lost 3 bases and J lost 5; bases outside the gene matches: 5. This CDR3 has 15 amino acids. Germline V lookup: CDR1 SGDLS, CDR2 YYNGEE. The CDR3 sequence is CASSAGTANNSPLHF. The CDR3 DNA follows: TGTGCCAGCAGCGCAGGGACAGCTAATAATTCACCCCTCCACTTT.

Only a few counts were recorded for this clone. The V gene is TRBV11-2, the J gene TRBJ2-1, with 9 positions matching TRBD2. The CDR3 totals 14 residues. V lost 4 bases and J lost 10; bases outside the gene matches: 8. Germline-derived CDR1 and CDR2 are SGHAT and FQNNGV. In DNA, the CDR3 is TGTGCCAGCAGCTCCGGTTCTAGCGGGATCGAGCAGTTCTTC. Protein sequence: CASSSGSSGIEQFF.

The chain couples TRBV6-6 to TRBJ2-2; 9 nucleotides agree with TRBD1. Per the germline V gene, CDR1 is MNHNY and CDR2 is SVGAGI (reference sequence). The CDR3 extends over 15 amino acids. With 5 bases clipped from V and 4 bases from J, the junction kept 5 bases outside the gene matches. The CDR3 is CASSGTGRGTGELFF. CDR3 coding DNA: TGTGCCAGCAGTGGGACAGGGCGGGGCACCGGGGAGCTGTTTTTT.

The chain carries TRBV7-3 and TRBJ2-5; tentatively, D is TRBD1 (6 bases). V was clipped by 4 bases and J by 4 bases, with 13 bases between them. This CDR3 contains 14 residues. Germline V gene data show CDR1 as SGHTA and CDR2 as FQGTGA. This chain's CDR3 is CASSSLAGVETQYF. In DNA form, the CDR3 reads TGTGCCAGCAGCTCACTCGCAGGGGTAGAGACCCAGTACTTC. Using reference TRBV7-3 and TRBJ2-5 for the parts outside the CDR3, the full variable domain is GAGVSQTPSNKVTEKGKYVELRCDPISGHTALYWYRQSLGQGPEFLIYFQGTGAADDSGLPNDRFFAVRPEGSVSTLKIQRTERGDSAVYLCASSSLAGVETQYFGPGTRLLVL.

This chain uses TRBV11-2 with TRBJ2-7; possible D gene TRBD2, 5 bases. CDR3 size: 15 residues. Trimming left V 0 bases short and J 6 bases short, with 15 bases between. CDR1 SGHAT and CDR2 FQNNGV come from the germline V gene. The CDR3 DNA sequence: TGTGCCAGCAGCTTAGACCCCTGGAGTGGGAGCGAGCAGTACTTC. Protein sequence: CASSLDPWSGSEQYF.

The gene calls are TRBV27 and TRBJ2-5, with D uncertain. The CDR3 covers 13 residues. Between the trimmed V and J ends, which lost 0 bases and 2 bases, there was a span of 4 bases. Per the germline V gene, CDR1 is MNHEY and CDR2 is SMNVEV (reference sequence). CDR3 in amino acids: CASSLSRQETQYF. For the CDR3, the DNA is TGTGCCAGCAGTTTATCTAGACAAGAGACCCAGTACTTC.

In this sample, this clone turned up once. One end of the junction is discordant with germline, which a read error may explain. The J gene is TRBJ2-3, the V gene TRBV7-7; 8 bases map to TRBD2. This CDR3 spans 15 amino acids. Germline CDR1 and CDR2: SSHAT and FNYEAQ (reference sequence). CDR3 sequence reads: CASSLAREGTDTQYF. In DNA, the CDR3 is TGTGCTAGCAGCTTAGCGCGGGAGGGCACAGATACGCAGTATTTT.

CDR3: CASSEGRTGAGETQYF. The CDR3 nucleotides read TGCGCCAGCAGTGAGGGGAGGACAGGGGCTGGAGAGACCCAGTACTTC. The gene calls are TRBV10-1 and TRBJ2-5; 9 nucleotides line up with TRBD1. The CDR3 consists of 16 residues. With 2 bases clipped from V and 4 bases from J, the junction kept 8 bases outside the gene matches. Germline loops: CDR1 WNHNN, CDR2 SYGVQD (reference sequence).

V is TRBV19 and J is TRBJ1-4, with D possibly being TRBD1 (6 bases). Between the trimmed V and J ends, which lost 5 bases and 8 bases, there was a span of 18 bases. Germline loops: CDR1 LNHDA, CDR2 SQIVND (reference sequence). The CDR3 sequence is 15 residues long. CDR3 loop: CASSRQGPGYEKLFF. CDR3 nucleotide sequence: TGTGCCAGTAGTCGTCAGGGGCCGGGATACGAAAAACTGTTTTTT.

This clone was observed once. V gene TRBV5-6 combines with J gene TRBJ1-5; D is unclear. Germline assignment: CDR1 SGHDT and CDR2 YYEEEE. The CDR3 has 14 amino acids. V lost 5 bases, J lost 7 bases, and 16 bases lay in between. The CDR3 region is CASRFAGEGQPQHF. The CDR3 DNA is TGTGCCAGCAGATTCGCCGGCGAGGGCCAGCCCCAGCATTTT.

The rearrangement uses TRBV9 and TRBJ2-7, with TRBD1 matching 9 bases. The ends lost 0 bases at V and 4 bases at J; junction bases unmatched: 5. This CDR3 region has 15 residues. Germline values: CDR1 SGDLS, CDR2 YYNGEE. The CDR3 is CASSVGTGGAYEQYF. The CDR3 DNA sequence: TGTGCCAGCAGCGTAGGAACAGGGGGCGCGTACGAGCAGTACTTC.

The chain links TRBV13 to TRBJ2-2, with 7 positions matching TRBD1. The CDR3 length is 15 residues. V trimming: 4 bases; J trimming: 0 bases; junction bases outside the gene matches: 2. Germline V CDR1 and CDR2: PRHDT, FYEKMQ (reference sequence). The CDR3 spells CASSSDRANTGELFF. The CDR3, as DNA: TGTGCCAGCAGCTCCGACAGGGCGAACACCGGGGAGCTGTTTTTT. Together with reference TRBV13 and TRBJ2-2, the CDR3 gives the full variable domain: AAGVIQSPRHLIKEKRETATLKCYPIPRHDTVYWYQQGPGQDPQFLISFYEKMQSDKGSIPDRFSAQQFSDYHSELNMSSLELGDSALYFCASSSDRANTGELFFGEGSRLTVL.

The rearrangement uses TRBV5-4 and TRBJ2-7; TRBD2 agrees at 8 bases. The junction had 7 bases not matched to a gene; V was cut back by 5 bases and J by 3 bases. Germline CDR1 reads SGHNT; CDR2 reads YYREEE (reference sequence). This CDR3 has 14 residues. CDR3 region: CASSQRERGYEQYF. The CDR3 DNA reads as TGTGCCAGCAGTCAGCGGGAGAGAGGCTACGAGCAGTACTTC.

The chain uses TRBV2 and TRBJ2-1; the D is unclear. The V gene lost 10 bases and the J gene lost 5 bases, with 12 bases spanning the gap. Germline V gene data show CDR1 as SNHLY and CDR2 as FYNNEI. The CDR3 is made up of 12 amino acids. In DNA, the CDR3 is TGTGCCACCCTCGGTCTCAACAATGAGCAGTTCTTC. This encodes CATLGLNNEQFF.

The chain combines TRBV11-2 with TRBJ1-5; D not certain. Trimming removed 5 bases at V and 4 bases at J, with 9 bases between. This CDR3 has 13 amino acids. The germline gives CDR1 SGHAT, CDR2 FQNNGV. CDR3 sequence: CASSLAGNQPQHF. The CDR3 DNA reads TGTGCCAGCAGCCTAGCCGGGAATCAGCCCCAGCATTTT.

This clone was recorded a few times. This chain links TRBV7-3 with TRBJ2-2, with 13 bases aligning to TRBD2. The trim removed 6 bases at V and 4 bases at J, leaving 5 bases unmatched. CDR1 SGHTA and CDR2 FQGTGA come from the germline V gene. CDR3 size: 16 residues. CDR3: CASSLGLAGATGELFF. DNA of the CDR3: TGTGCCAGCAGTCTTGGACTAGCGGGGGCCACCGGGGAGCTGTTTTTT.

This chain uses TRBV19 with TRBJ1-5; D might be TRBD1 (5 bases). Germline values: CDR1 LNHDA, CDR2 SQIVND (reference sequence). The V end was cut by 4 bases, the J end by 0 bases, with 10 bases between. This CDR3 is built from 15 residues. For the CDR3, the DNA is TGTGCCAGTAGTACGGGGGAATATAGCAATCAGCCCCAGCATTTT. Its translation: CASSTGEYSNQPQHF.

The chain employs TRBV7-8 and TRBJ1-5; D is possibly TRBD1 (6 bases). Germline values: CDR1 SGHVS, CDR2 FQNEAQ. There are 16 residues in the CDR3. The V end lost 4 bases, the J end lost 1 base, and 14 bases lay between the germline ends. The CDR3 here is CASSSWGGQSNQPQHF. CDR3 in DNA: TGTGCCAGCAGCTCCTGGGGGGGCCAGAGCAATCAGCCCCAGCATTTT.